The sequence of this T cell receptor beta chain was determined in a study of post-analysis software for immune sequencing data. Study context: There were relapsing-remitting, secondary progressive and progressive-relapsing multiple sclerosis among the disease courses included.

Study results and caveats: Controls' normalized Chao1 diversity significantly exceeded that of multiple sclerosis patients. The five TRBV segments detected at higher frequency in patients than in controls included TRBV5-6, TRBV5-1 and TRBV20-1.

Unique-molecular-identifier-tagged TCR beta cDNA libraries were used. It was from roughly 1.1 to 9.2 million T cells that some 460,000 cDNA molecules came. One entry per CDR3 protein results from TCRdb running MiXCR on the PCR reads. The sample records roughly 800,000 distinct CDR3 sequences, 25% to 30% being singletons. A single count supports this clonotype. Its antigen is undetermined. Germline values: CDR1 SEHNR, CDR2 FQNEAQ (reference sequence). The CDR3 covers 15 residues. V was cut by 5 bases and J by 3 bases, with 11 bases left in between. The clonotype originates from a girl aged 10 to 17 with multiple sclerosis. J is TRBJ1-6 and V is TRBV7-9; no clear D. Sequencing used blood. Here the CDR3 DNA reads TGTGCCAGCAGCCCCCCACTGGGCTATAATTCACCCCTCCACTTT. Translating gives CASSPPLGYNSPLHF.